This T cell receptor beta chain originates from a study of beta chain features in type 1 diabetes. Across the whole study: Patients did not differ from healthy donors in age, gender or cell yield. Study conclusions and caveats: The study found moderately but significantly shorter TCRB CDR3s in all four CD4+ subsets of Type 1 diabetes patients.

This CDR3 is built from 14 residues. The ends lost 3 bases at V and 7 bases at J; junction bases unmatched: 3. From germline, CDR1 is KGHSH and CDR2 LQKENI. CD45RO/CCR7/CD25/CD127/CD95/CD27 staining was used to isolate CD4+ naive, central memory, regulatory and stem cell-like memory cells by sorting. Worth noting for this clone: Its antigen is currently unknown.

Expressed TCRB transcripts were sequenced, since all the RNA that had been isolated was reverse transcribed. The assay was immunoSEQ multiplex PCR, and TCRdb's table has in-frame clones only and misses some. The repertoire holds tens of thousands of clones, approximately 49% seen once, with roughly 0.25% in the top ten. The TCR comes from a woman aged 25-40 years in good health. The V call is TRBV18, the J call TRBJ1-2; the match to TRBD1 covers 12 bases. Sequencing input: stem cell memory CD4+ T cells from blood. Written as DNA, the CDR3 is TGTGCCAGCTCACCGGGACAGGGGGCCGGTGGCTACACCTTC. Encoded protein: CASSPGQGAGGYTF.